This TCR beta chain was sequenced in a study of T cell clonotyping in hematopoietic cell transplantation. Method: immunoSEQ multiplex PCR; TCRdb's copy keeps in-frame clones and lacks some. Here the sample spans about 9,200 clones, around 97% being singletons. This CDR3 has 18 residues. Germline CDR1 LGHNA, CDR2 YSLEER. With 0 bases clipped from V and 4 bases from J, the junction kept 10 bases outside the gene matches. Sequences were derived from peripheral blood mononuclear cells, sampled 100 days after allogeneic stem cell transplant. This TCR was recovered from a male patient in his sixties or seventies who had an allogeneic stem cell transplant from a related donor, so the T cells may come from the graft donor. Some clones in this sample may be carry-over from other donors' samples. The gene calls are TRBV4-3 and TRBJ1-5; 9 bases fit TRBD1. Written as DNA, the CDR3 is TGCGCCAGCAGCCAAGATATGGTGGGGACAGGGCGGAATCAGCCCCAGCATTTT. This codes for CASSQDMVGTGRNQPQHF.